One sample yielded the 26 T cell receptor beta chains listed below, sequenced in a study of T cell responses to AZD1222 COVID-19 vaccine. Clones were sequenced by immunoSEQ multiplex PCR, and TCRdb holds only the in-frame ones, with some missing. The sample lists approximately 200,000 clones; 75% to 90% were seen once. Here the sequenced sample was peripheral blood, taken on day 0 of MenACWY control vaccination. Receptors originate from an adult in good health.

V gene TRBV5-4 combines with J gene TRBJ2-7; D is uncertain. V was pared by 2 bases and J by 6 bases, with 12 bases between. Germline CDR1 is SGHNT and CDR2 is YYREEE (reference sequence). The CDR3 has 13 residues. This CDR3 reads CASSFFSTAEQYF. In nucleotides, the CDR3 is TGTGCCAGCAGCTTTTTCAGCACAGCCGAGCAGTACTTC.

The J gene is TRBJ2-2, the V gene TRBV3-1 (or the pseudogene TRBV3-2), with D hard to call. Germline V gene lookup returns CDR1 LGHDT and CDR2 YNNKEL (reference sequence). The CDR3 extends over 14 amino acids. Trimming took off 8 bases at V and 1 base at J, with 11 bases between the two ends. The CDR3 DNA reads as TGTGCCAGCGGCTCCTCGGTGAACACCGGGGAGCTGTTTTTT. Its protein product is CASGSSVNTGELFF.

The chain employs TRBV29-1 and TRBJ1-5; 7 nucleotides align to TRBD1. This CDR3 has 13 amino acids. Germline V gene data show CDR1 as SQVTM and CDR2 as ANQGSEA. V lost 3 bases to trimming and J lost 7 bases; unmatched junction nucleotides: 6. The CDR3 is CSVEEGAGQPQHF. CDR3 DNA: TGCAGCGTTGAGGAGGGGGCTGGACAGCCCCAGCATTTT. The variable domain in full, with the rest retrieved from reference TRBV29-1 and TRBJ1-5, is SAVISQKPSRDICQRGTSLTIQCQVDSQVTMMFWYRQQPGQSLTLIATANQGSEATYESGFVIDKFPISRPNLTFSTLTVSNMSPEDSSIYLCSVEEGAGQPQHFGDGTRLSIL.

This clone is a singleton in its sample. The V call is TRBV19, the J call TRBJ1-2; the D gene is possibly TRBD1 (6 bases). CDR1 LNHDA and CDR2 SQIVND come from the germline V gene (reference sequence). Trimming cost V 7 bases and J 4 bases, with 16 bases left between them. This CDR3 spans 14 amino acids. CDR3 coding DNA: TGTGCCAGTAAGGAAGGGGGTTTAATCTATGGCTACACCTTC. Its translation: CASKEGGLIYGYTF. Combining the CDR3 with reference TRBV19 and TRBJ1-2 gives the whole variable domain DGGITQSPKYLFRKEGQNVTLSCEQNLNHDAMYWYRQDPGQGLRLIYYSQIVNDFQKGDIAEGYSVSREKKESFPLTVTSAQKNPTAFYLCASKEGGLIYGYTFGSGTRLTVV.

The gene calls are TRBV9 and TRBJ2-1; maybe TRBD2 (6 bases). V shed 3 bases and J shed 0 bases, with 13 bases lying between them. CDR1 and CDR2 from the germline V gene are SGDLS and YYNGEE. This CDR3 spans 16 amino acids. The CDR3 region has the DNA TGTGCCAGCAGCGGGGGAGGTTCAAGCTCCTACAATGAGCAGTTCTTC. As protein: CASSGGGSSSYNEQFF.

J is TRBJ1-5 and V is TRBV7-8; D unresolved. The CDR3 consists of 16 residues. Germline V lookup: CDR1 SGHVS, CDR2 FQNEAQ. V lost 0 bases and J 9 bases, leaving 18 bases between the germline ends. CDR3 sequence reads: CASSLAGQPLISPQHF. In DNA form, the CDR3 reads TGTGCCAGCAGCTTAGCCGGCCAGCCCTTAATCTCGCCCCAGCATTTT.

This clone was recorded once. The gene calls are TRBV27 and TRBJ2-7; no clear D gene. The CDR3 is 16 amino acids. Germline values: CDR1 MNHEY, CDR2 SMNVEV (reference sequence). V dropped 5 bases and J dropped 1 base, with 18 bases sitting between them. CDR3 residues: CASSTSTRRKSYEQYF. For the CDR3, the DNA is TGTGCCAGCAGTACCTCGACAAGGAGAAAATCCTACGAGCAGTACTTC.

The chain carries TRBV5-4 and TRBJ2-3; 10 bases map to TRBD2. Per the germline V gene, CDR1 is SGHNT and CDR2 is YYREEE (reference sequence). The CDR3 runs to 18 residues. The junction had 8 bases not matched to a gene; V was cut back by 0 bases and J by 1 base. This CDR3 is CASSLGVTSGIGTDTQYF. DNA for the CDR3: TGTGCCAGCAGCTTGGGAGTTACTAGCGGGATTGGCACAGATACGCAGTATTTT.

CDR3 in amino acids: CASNTEGGLAENIQYF. The CDR3 DNA follows: TGTGCCAGCAACACAGAAGGGGGACTAGCAGAAAACATTCAGTACTTC. This chain connects TRBV5-4 to TRBJ2-4; TRBD2 matches at 9 bases. The germline gives CDR1 SGHNT, CDR2 YYREEE (reference sequence). The CDR3 is 16 amino acids. V was pared by 6 bases and J by 5 bases, with 12 bases of the junction left unmatched.

This clone has only one observation. The rearrangement joins TRBV11-2 to TRBJ2-2; 14 bases are shared with TRBD2. The CDR3 has 18 amino acids. Germline V gene sequence: CDR1 SGHAT, CDR2 FQNNGV. V lost 6 bases to trimming and J lost 1 base; unmatched junction nucleotides: 7. CDR3 region: CASSPGLAGGLNTGELFF. The CDR3 nucleotides read TGTGCCAGCAGTCCTGGACTAGCGGGGGGTCTGAACACCGGGGAGCTGTTTTTT.

The chain recombines TRBV18 with TRBJ2-5, with TRBD1 matching 9 bases. Germline V gene lookup returns CDR1 KGHSH and CDR2 LQKENI. V gave up 3 bases and J gave up 2 bases; unmatched junction bases: 4. The CDR3 loop spans 15 amino acids. The CDR3 coding sequence is TGTGCCAGCTCACCCTATGGACAGGGGCAAGAGACCCAGTACTTC. Translated: CASSPYGQGQETQYF.

The rearrangement uses TRBV7-2 and TRBJ1-1; the D is unclear. Between the trimmed V and J ends, which lost 6 bases and 4 bases, there was a span of 15 bases. This CDR3 is 14 amino acids long. Germline assignment: CDR1 SGHTA and CDR2 FQGNSA. CDR3 region: CASRLSGPTTEAFF. As DNA, the CDR3 is TGTGCCAGCAGGCTGTCCGGGCCGACCACTGAAGCTTTCTTT.

The chain carries TRBV28 and TRBJ1-1; perhaps TRBD1 as D (6 bases). CDR1 is MDHEN and CDR2 is SYDVKM in the germline V gene. The ends were cut back, 3 bases at V and 7 bases at J, with 18 bases in the middle. The CDR3 sequence is 15 residues long. The CDR3 reads CASSFPRRGGVEAFF. As DNA, the CDR3 is TGTGCCAGCAGTTTTCCGCGCCGTGGGGGCGTTGAAGCTTTCTTT.

The chain recombines TRBV25-1 with TRBJ2-7; 9 bases line up with TRBD1. The CDR3 covers 15 residues. The germline V gene encodes CDR1 MGHDK and CDR2 SYGVNS. The V and J ends lost 8 bases and 5 bases, in that order; junction bases with no gene match: 13. The CDR3 loop is CASSQLGQGGHEQYF. CDR3 sequence (DNA): TGTGCCAGCTCCCAGCTGGGACAGGGAGGACACGAGCAGTACTTC.

This chain joins TRBV5-1 and TRBJ2-7; 7 positions match TRBD1. Germline V CDR1 and CDR2: SGHRS, YFSETQ. The CDR3 consists of 17 residues. J lost 4 bases, V lost 5 bases, and 18 bases had no gene match. Written as DNA, the CDR3 is TGCGCCAGCAGGGGCTCCATTCCTCACAGGGGCCGGTACGAGCAGTACTTC. Translating it yields CASRGSIPHRGRYEQYF.

The chain has TRBV3-1 (or the pseudogene TRBV3-2) and TRBJ2-7; D not resolved. The germline gives CDR1 LGHDT, CDR2 YNNKEL (reference sequence). CDR3 size: 15 residues. V was pared by 1 base and J by 2 bases, with 12 bases between. In DNA form, the CDR3 reads TGTGCCAGCAGCCAAGGAGTAGTCAACCCCTACGAGCAGTACTTC. Translating gives CASSQGVVNPYEQYF.

The V gene is TRBV7-9, the J gene TRBJ1-2; 10 positions agree with TRBD1. J lost 8 bases, V lost 0 bases, and 3 bases had no gene match. The CDR3 is 14 amino acids. In germline, CDR1 is SEHNR, CDR2 FQNEAQ (reference sequence). CDR3 nucleotide sequence: TGTGCCAGCAGCTTAGCCGACAGGGGGCAAGGCTACACCTTC. It codes for CASSLADRGQGYTF.

This chain uses TRBV18 with TRBJ1-1; D is uncertain. This CDR3 spans 14 amino acids. V was pared by 6 bases and J by 0 bases, with 11 bases between. Germline CDR1 and CDR2: KGHSH and LQKENI. CDR3 bases: TGTGCCAGCTCTCCCCTCGGGGTGAACACTGAAGCTTTCTTT. It is translated as CASSPLGVNTEAFF.

The J gene is TRBJ2-4, the V gene TRBV28; either TRBD1 or TRBD2 may supply D (8 bases each). Trimming removed 5 bases at V and 11 bases at J, with 25 bases between. Germline lookup yields CDR1 MDHEN and CDR2 SYDVKM. There are 16 residues in the CDR3. Here the CDR3 DNA reads TGTGCCAGCAGTCTAATCCAGGGGGCCCGGGGGGGCGTTCAGTACTTC. Encoded protein: CASSLIQGARGGVQYF.

The chain employs TRBV28 and TRBJ1-1; D unclear. The length of the CDR3 is 12 residues. Trimming stripped 5 bases from V and 6 bases from J, with 10 bases between. Germline V CDR1 and CDR2: MDHEN, SYDVKM. The CDR3 here is CASSALSPEAFF. In DNA, the CDR3 is TGTGCCAGCAGTGCCCTTTCCCCTGAAGCTTTCTTT.

The chain links TRBV5-1 to TRBJ2-3, with D hard to call. V was shortened by 0 bases and J by 1 base, with 9 bases between the two germline ends. The CDR3 has 15 amino acids. CDR1 is SGHRS, CDR2 YFSETQ, per germline. The CDR3 DNA reads as TGCGCCAGCAGCTTGGCCCTGGATCGCACAGATACGCAGTATTTT. Its protein product is CASSLALDRTDTQYF.

The CDR3 spells CASSPTGGRGETQYF. The CDR3 DNA follows: TGTGCCAGCAGCCCGACAGGGGGCCGCGGAGAGACCCAGTACTTC. V usage is TRBV5-6 and J usage is TRBJ2-5; TRBD1 matches 10 bases. From germline, CDR1 is SGHDT and CDR2 YYEEEE. With V trimmed by 4 bases and J by 4 bases, 7 bases remained unmatched. This CDR3 has 15 amino acids.

The CDR3 loop reads CASSAGTDNSPLHF. CDR3 sequence (DNA): TGTGCCAGCAGCGCCGGGACAGATAATTCACCCCTCCACTTT. V and J are TRBV7-9 and TRBJ1-6, with TRBD1 matching 7 bases. The ends lost 5 bases at V and 5 bases at J; junction bases unmatched: 3. The CDR3 is 14 residues long. The germline CDR1 and CDR2 sequences are SEHNR and FQNEAQ (reference sequence).

The V call is TRBV12-5, the J call TRBJ1-1; TRBD1 matches at 7 bases. The V segment lost 4 bases and the J segment 7 bases; nucleotides outside the gene matches: 3. The germline CDR1 and CDR2 sequences are LGHNT and FRNRAP. This CDR3 contains 12 residues. This CDR3 reads CASGSYRGEAFF. The CDR3 coding sequence is TGTGCTAGTGGTTCCTACAGGGGTGAAGCTTTCTTT.

This rearrangement joins TRBV6-2 or TRBV6-3 to TRBJ2-1; 9 bases fit TRBD2. The CDR3 length is 16 residues. CDR1 is MNHEY, CDR2 SVGEGT, per germline. V shed 5 bases and J 8 bases; nucleotides not matched to a gene: 13. CDR3 in DNA: TGTGCCAGCAGTGGACGGGCGGGAGGGCCTTTTTATGAGCAGTTCTTC. Translated: CASSGRAGGPFYEQFF.

The chain couples TRBV25-1 to TRBJ1-3; D gene ambiguous. The CDR3 has 16 amino acids. Germline V gene data show CDR1 as MGHDK and CDR2 as SYGVNS. V shed 2 bases and J shed 1 base, with 12 bases lying between them. CDR3 coding DNA: TGTGCCAGCAGTGAAGGTCTGGGCAAGTCTGGAAACACCATATATTTT. This translates into CASSEGLGKSGNTIYF.